This T cell receptor beta chain stems from a study of cytomegalovirus exposure and HLA in healthy donors (dated by TCRdb to about 2017). Describing the broader study: An earlier analysis of approximately 590 of the donors reported approximately 270 Gb of sequence data and 117 million unique TCR beta sequences from about 179 million T cells. On average, roughly 240,000 unique TCR beta nucleotide sequences were sequenced per donor among a few hundred genotyped donors of the cohort, with roughly 18% of those sequences being non-productive. Donor age, sex, ethnicity and CMV serostatus were compiled alongside the repertoire data. To predict cytomegalovirus infection status, the study combined high-throughput TCR immunosequencing, statistical association of individual TCRs with disease status, and machine learning. A separate validation cohort of about 110 different subjects was used in addition to the roughly 700-subject first cohort. Typing coverage varied by locus: about 629-630 donors for A, B, C, DRB1 and DQB1; roughly 560 for DQA1; approximately 570 for DPA1; under 490 for DPB1. In a later analysis, previously published TCR beta repertoires from 666 donors were re-analyzed and high-resolution HLA genotyping was added so that TCR occurrence patterns could be studied. Roughly 300 gigabases of sequencing data and approximately 91 million unique TCR sequences made up an early release that covered around 640 HLA-typed donors. Of the 398 genotyped donors, around 81% fell in the genetic ancestry cluster associated with self-reported Caucasian donors. HLA typing included class I and class II loci at four-digit resolution. The aim of the study was to test whether cataloging public T cell receptors could identify signatures of past pathogen exposure. Roughly five DR-DQ haplotypes were treated as single units for association and clustering because of strong linkage in the cohort. Every discovery cohort repertoire had been produced on one sequencing platform. The T cell repertoires of 666 subjects were profiled by immunosequencing and related to cytomegalovirus serostatus. In the later analysis, no new phenotypic data were used to find candidate immune exposures; instead, reliance was placed on TCR beta sequences and their occurrence across donors. To decide whether each TCR beta V gene segment behaved as functional or pseudogenic, an earlier analysis of some 600 of the donors relied on high-throughput TCR beta sequencing. Genome-wide SNP genotypes for about 65% of the roughly 670 donors were used in a later genetic analysis, which treated that subset as a discovery cohort. Points the paper makes about the study in general: Roughly uniform sequencing depth across donors was assumed in presence/absence analyses, although this assumption may not hold. A cluster of highly shared sequence variants was judged likely to represent a technical artifact of the sequencing pipeline. Broadly in line with IMGT annotations, most TCR beta V segments showed up in productive rearrangements about 87% or about 30% of the time in an earlier analysis of several hundred of the donors. In a later analysis, most CMV-associated TCR beta chains were found to appear HLA-restricted, with HLA associations seemingly driven largely by CMV exposure. A later analysis found that TCR association rates varied across HLA loci, with DRB1 alleles showing the most associated TCRs and HLA-C alleles the fewest. In a later genetic analysis, fewer N-insertions in productive TCRs were reported among donors in an Asian-associated ancestry cluster than the 666-donor mean. It was suggested by the authors that the approach could potentially be generalized to other disease states and immunological phenotypes. Several of the top co-occurrence clusters appeared to be linked to parvovirus B19, influenza, CMV and Epstein-Barr virus, according to a later analysis. In a later analysis, 16,951 TCR beta sequences were associated with specific HLA alleles at a false discovery rate of 0.05. The only immune exposure information available for the cohort was CMV serostatus. Some IMGT-functional V segments, including TRBV6-2 and TRBV6-3, could not be distinguished by the 87-base-pair reads and were therefore excluded. Across donors, most TCR sequences were observed very rarely, whereas some public TCRs were present in many individuals. Correlated functional status among segregating V segments might reflect linkage disequilibrium, but an unknown experimental factor could not be ruled out. A further reported finding was that TCR beta sequences accurately predicted the HLA-A and HLA-B alleles for most subjects in the first cohort. When HLA alleles, especially DR and DQ, strongly co-occurred, TCR associations were difficult to assign to individual alleles. In vitro tests confirmed that a few of the cytomegalovirus-associated TCR beta chains recognize cytomegalovirus antigens. The study gave a list of 150 to 200 TCR beta chains associated with cytomegalovirus. A later genetic analysis associated a missense DCLRE1C variant with V-gene and J-gene trimming of TCR beta chains, and an independent cohort replicated the association. In this cohort, only TCR beta chains were sequenced, and detectable features were limited by the absence of alpha or paired-chain data. Because counts were too low, approximately 15 rarely observed V segments, including chromosome 9 orphons, were excluded from the earlier analysis of several hundred of the donors. HLA typing was unavailable for some donors at each locus, so association tests used only the typed subset. The classifier was reported to diagnose cytomegalovirus status with high specificity and sensitivity in both the original and validation cohorts. In a later analysis, HLA-associated TCR beta chains were found to be more clonally expanded and to have lower generation probabilities than equally common non-associated chains.

Concerning this clone itself: It has no known antigen specificity. Base qualities were left out, and no much larger clone turns up one base away.

The protocol used for the library was the immunoSEQ multiplex PCR assay. A mixture of 60 forward primers for TCR Vbeta segments and 13 reverse primers for TCR Jbeta segments was used in the multiplex PCR. The CDR3 region of rearranged TCR beta genes was amplified from genomic DNA with a multiplex PCR assay. The Illumina HiSeq System was used to sequence the amplified TCR beta libraries as 87-base-pair reads. The authors' pipeline ran thus. A later analysis tallied 75 million to 85 million unique TCR beta chains across the roughly 610 repertoires, and approximately 12 million of those chains were shared by two or more donors. Raw reads were error-corrected and collapsed into unique sequences by a nearest-neighbor algorithm in which closely related sequences were merged to remove PCR and sequencing errors. CDR3 sequences were aligned to IMGT reference sequences to assign V, D and J gene segments. Each retained sequence needed at least a six-nucleotide match to both a V gene segment and a J gene segment. Rearrangements were called productive when the CDR3 lacked stop codons and stayed in frame with V and J; all others were non-productive. CDR3 was defined according to IMGT convention as the region running from the second conserved V-encoded cysteine to the conserved J-encoded phenylalanine. Sequences without an unambiguous match to a single V gene segment were excluded from the earlier analysis of a few hundred of the donors. In an earlier analysis of 587 of the donors, V segments were called functional above 56.7% productive rearrangements and were called segregating when the between-donor standard deviation exceeded 5%. A statistical classification framework was built to diagnose cytomegalovirus status from the catalog of TCR beta chain sequences. A later analysis assigned V and J genes by comparing TCR nucleotide sequences with IMGT/GENE-DB human TR gene sequences. A later analysis assigned CDR3 sequences and most-parsimonious VDJ recombination scenarios with the TCRdist pipeline. A later analysis defined each TCR beta chain by its CDR3 amino acid sequence plus V-gene family, and excluded reads lacking a unique V-gene family. As a way to deal with suspected cross-contamination and a sequencing artifact, a later analysis dropped 500 to 700 nucleotide sequences that were highly shared and had low generation probability. In a later analysis, a clonal expansion index was calculated for each public chain from normalized within-repertoire ranks of inferred template counts. In a later analysis, generation probabilities were computed using a VDJ recombination model fitted to out-of-frame rearrangements, and the results were checked against IGoR. A later analysis scored TCR-TCR, TCR-HLA and TCR-CMV co-occurrence with hypergeometric tests, applying a repertoire-size bias correction to TCR pairs. In a later analysis, false discovery rates were estimated by permuting HLA or CMV assignments 20 times. A later analysis grouped co-occurring TCRs with DBSCAN, adding TCRdist sequence similarity when clustering within HLA-allele-positive subsets. Repertoires with fewer than 30,000 or more than 120,000 public chains were left out of co-occurrence clustering, as were five repertoires with anomalous nucleotide sharing. TCRdb obtained this table from immuneACCESS and retained in-frame rearrangements with V and J assigned. These tables miss some clones; where compared with another copy, unresolved V genes account for less than half of the shortfall, and the remainder is unexplained. The V and J calls and clone size were taken over from that table, and D and trimming were inferred from the DNA. The sample records around 160,000 clones, 65% to 80% of which are singletons. The ten top clones hold roughly 2.6% of the sample.

The CDR3 has 16 amino acids, counting the end cysteine and phenylalanine. Only the CDR3 region is kept as DNA, spanning 48 bases read in frame from base 1. The germline V gene gives CDR1 as LGHNA and CDR2 as YNFKEQ. Relative to germline, V is missing 5 bases and J is missing 2 bases, with 5 bases of the junction outside any gene match. The cohort consisted of approximately 670 healthy bone marrow donors. Cohort members were all nominally healthy when sampled, although unrecorded immune exposures were likely present. The donor was CMV seropositive and belonged to the group of 250 to 350 seropositive cohort members. Each donor provided a peripheral blood sample, and peripheral blood mononuclear cells were used for TCR beta sequencing. The Qiagen DNeasy Blood Extraction Kit was used to extract genomic DNA from the blood cell samples.

The sample consisted of PBMCs. This chain joins TRBV4-2 to TRBJ1-3, and TRBD1 aligns with 11 junction nucleotides. The TCR comes from a woman aged 35 to 49 in good health and CMV-seropositive. The CDR3 in this case is CASSDPGQGAGNTIYF. The nucleotide sequence is given as TGTGCCAGCAGCGATCCGGGACAGGGGGCTGGAAACACCATATATTTT.